This entry concerns a single T cell receptor (beta chain). Its target is not known. Treatment meaning: roughly 20 received Ad26.COV2.S at low or high dose, single or two shots; about 5 received placebo; per-sample allocation not given. Collection of samples fell on day 63 after the first vaccine or placebo injection. The sample belongs to a study of Ad26.COV2.S vaccination and SARS-CoV-2 variants. About the research overall: It was the COV1001 Ad26.COV2.S trial arm that included the donor.

Study results and limitations: Spike-specific TCR breadth was greater after Ad26.COV2.S than placebo.

The data were produced by immunoSEQ multiplex PCR, yet TCRdb's version contains in-frame clones alone and is incomplete. The repertoire holds around 450,000 clones, about nine tenths seen once, with 1.7% in the top ten. The receptor comes from a person aged 18-65 years who received the Ad26.COV2.S COVID-19 vaccine or a placebo. This specimen consisted of peripheral blood, obtained in a trial of Ad26.COV2.S vaccine versus placebo.

The CDR3 coding sequence is TGTGCCAGCAGTCCCCTAGCGGGAGGGGTCGATGAGCAGTTCTTC. This encodes CASSPLAGGVDEQFF. The chain recombines TRBV28 with TRBJ2-1; TRBD2 matches at 12 bases. The V segment lost 5 bases and the J segment 8 bases; nucleotides outside the gene matches: 7. This CDR3 has 15 amino acids. Looked up from germline, CDR1 is MDHEN and CDR2 is SYDVKM.